Reported below is one T cell receptor beta chain. The entry originates in a study of control samples from healthy donors and cancer patients. The repertoire was sequenced with immunoSEQ multiplex PCR; TCRdb's copy has only in-frame clones and lacks some. Among around 150,000 clones, just over 95% were seen once, and the ten largest hold approximately 0.97%. V lost 0 bases and J lost 4; bases outside the gene matches: 7. From germline, CDR1 is SGHRS and CDR2 YFSETQ. The CDR3 runs 16 residues. The V call is TRBV5-1, the J call TRBJ2-7, with 10 bases lining up with TRBD2. The receptor's source is a woman aged 25 to 45 in good health. Sequenced: blood. The DNA of the CDR3 is TGCGCCAGCAGCTTGGTCGGGCTAGCGGGAGAGTACGAGCAGTACTTC. It yields the protein CASSLVGLAGEYEQYF.